This entry lists 24 T cell receptor beta chains sequenced from one sample in a study of breast tumors, draining lymph nodes, adjacent tissues. TCRdb analysed the multiplex PCR reads with MiXCR anew, one entry per CDR3 protein. In the table there are around 150,000 distinct CDR3 sequences, less than 35% of which are singletons. Breast cancer patients provided tissue from their axillary draining lymph nodes. Specimen: axillary lymph node tissue. These receptors came from a female donor with breast cancer. Some clones in this sample may be carry-over from other donors' samples.

This clonotype was seen at least ten times. V and J are TRBV2 and TRBJ2-2; D possibly matches TRBD1 or TRBD2 (5 bases each). The CDR3 consists of 18 residues. The V gene lost 2 bases and the J gene lost 6 bases, with 22 bases spanning the gap. Per germline, CDR1 SNHLY and CDR2 FYNNEI. CDR3: CASSEFESGLSVPGELFF. CDR3 DNA: TGTGCCAGCAGTGAATTCGAGTCGGGGCTAAGCGTGCCCGGGGAGCTGTTTTTT.

This clonotype was found a few times. This clone may be a read error of a much larger clone one base away. The rearrangement uses TRBV12-3 or TRBV12-4 and TRBJ2-7, with D unresolved. There are 14 residues in the CDR3. In DNA, the CDR3 is TGTGTCAGCAGTTATTCGTCAAGAAACTACGAGCAGTACTTC. Translating it yields CVSSYSSRNYEQYF.

This clonotype showed up many times. V usage is TRBV10-2 and J usage is TRBJ2-7; D is unresolved. There are 13 residues in the CDR3. Between the trimmed V and J ends, which lost 3 bases and 2 bases, there was a span of 8 bases. CDR1 and CDR2 from the germline V gene are WSHSY and SAAADI. CDR3 residues: CASSDARTYEQYF. The CDR3 nucleotides read TGCGCCAGCAGTGATGCCAGAACCTACGAGCAGTACTTC.

The sample holds many counts of this clonotype. CDR3 bases: TGCAGTGTAGAGGCGACAGGTACCAACTATGGCTACACCTTC. Encoded protein: CSVEATGTNYGYTF. The chain links TRBV20-1 to TRBJ1-2; D possibly corresponds to TRBD1 (6 bases). V was pared by 7 bases and J by 2 bases, with 17 bases between. The CDR3 is made up of 14 amino acids. Per germline, CDR1 DFQATT and CDR2 SNEGSKA (reference sequence).

This clonotype appeared many times. The chain recombines TRBV4-2 with TRBJ1-5; possibly TRBD1 for D (5 bases). The CDR3 sequence is 15 residues long. V was trimmed by 1 base and J by 6 bases, leaving 13 bases between them. Looked up from germline, CDR1 is LGHNA and CDR2 is YNFKEQ. In DNA form, the CDR3 reads TGTGCCAGCAGCCAAGGGAGGCAGGGCGGTCAGCCCCAGCATTTT. Translating gives CASSQGRQGGQPQHF.

V is TRBV10-3 and J is TRBJ2-7, with 7 bases that match TRBD2. CDR1 is ENHRY and CDR2 is SYGVKD in the germline V gene. The CDR3 has 13 residues. V was clipped by 4 bases and J by 3 bases; unmatched bases: 3. This chain's CDR3 is CAISGGGVYEQYV. The CDR3 DNA sequence: TGTGCCATCAGTGGGGGGGGGGTCTACGAGCAGTACGTC.

This chain uses TRBV27 with TRBJ1-1; 7 positions match TRBD1. Germline CDR1 MNHEY, CDR2 SMNVEV (reference sequence). The V gene end was trimmed by 9 bases and the J gene end by 2 bases; junction bases not matched to a gene: 6. The CDR3 consists of 13 residues. The CDR3 sequence is CASRGQSNTEAFF. As DNA, the CDR3 is TGTGCCAGTCGGGGACAGTCTAACACTGAAGCTTTCTTT.

This clonotype was recorded many times. The V gene is TRBV20-1, the J gene TRBJ1-2; tentative D call: TRBD1 (5 bases). In germline, CDR1 is DFQATT, CDR2 SNEGSKA (reference sequence). The V gene lost 3 bases and the J gene lost 8 bases, with 10 bases spanning the gap. This CDR3 is built from 11 residues. The CDR3 nucleotides are TGCAGTGCTAGCCGGGACTCCGGCTACACCTTC. The encoded protein is CSASRDSGYTF.

This clonotype was found many times. V and J are TRBV20-1 and TRBJ2-4; 8 bases are shared with TRBD2. Losses at the gene ends were 6 bases for V and 7 bases for J; bases not matched to a gene: 8. Germline V CDR1 and CDR2: DFQATT, SNEGSKA (reference sequence). The CDR3 has 13 residues. This chain's CDR3 is CSAFIPGGNIQYF. The CDR3 bases are TGCAGTGCGTTTATTCCGGGGGGGAACATTCAGTACTTC.

In its sample, this clonotype was seen a few times. This may come from a read error, since a much larger clone is one base off. The V and J genes are TRBV6-1 and TRBJ1-2, with D uncertain. Per the germline V gene, CDR1 is MNHNS and CDR2 is SASEGT. V lost 5 bases and J lost 4, with 11 bases in between. The CDR3 runs 13 residues. In nucleotides, the CDR3 is TGTGCCAGCAGTCAAGGTCGGACCTATGGCTACACCTTC. Its protein product is CASSQGRTYGYTF.

This clonotype has at least ten counts. The chain uses TRBV6-4 and TRBJ2-2; D not certain. The CDR3 has 15 residues. Germline lookup yields CDR1 MRHNA and CDR2 SNTAGT. V shed 8 bases and J shed 1 base, with 14 bases lying between them. CDR3 region: CASSKEEMNTGELFF. In DNA form, the CDR3 reads TGTGCCAGCTCTAAAGAAGAAATGAACACCGGGGAGCTGTTTTTT.

The table lists this clonotype with a count of one. The chain has TRBV7-6 and TRBJ1-6, with D perhaps matching TRBD1 (5 bases). The length of the CDR3 is 12 residues. Germline CDR1 and CDR2: SGHVS and FNYEAQ. Trimming pared 4 bases from V and 7 bases from J, leaving 5 bases between. The CDR3 DNA is TGTGCCAGCAGCTCAGGGAATTCACCCCTCCACTTT. Amino acid sequence: CASSSGNSPLHF.

Ten or more counts support this clonotype. The chain links TRBV4-1 to TRBJ1-3; 7 bases line up with TRBD1. The germline V gene has CDR1 MGHRA and CDR2 YSYEKL. With V trimmed by 1 base and J by 7 bases, 4 bases remained unmatched. The CDR3 length is 14 residues. DNA of the CDR3: TGCGCCAGCAGCCAAGTTACAGGGGTCAACACCATATATTTT. Translation gives CASSQVTGVNTIYF.

This clonotype was seen many times. The gene calls are TRBV7-9 and TRBJ2-3, with a possible D match to TRBD2 (6 bases). The V gene's germline CDR1 is SEHNR and CDR2 FQNEAQ (reference sequence). V was shortened by 2 bases and J by 2 bases, with 11 bases between the two germline ends. The CDR3 spans 15 residues. The CDR3 DNA follows: TGTGCCAGCAGCTTATCTAGCGACCCCACAGATACGCAGTATTTT. This codes for CASSLSSDPTDTQYF.

This clonotype came up many times. V usage is TRBV7-9 and J usage is TRBJ1-4, with D maybe TRBD1 (6 bases). The length of the CDR3 is 16 residues. The germline CDR1 and CDR2 sequences are SEHNR and FQNEAQ (reference sequence). V dropped 5 bases and J dropped 0 bases, with 13 bases sitting between them. CDR3 region: CASSSNNRATNEKLFF. CDR3 nucleotide sequence: TGTGCCAGCAGCAGCAATAACAGGGCAACTAATGAAAAACTGTTTTTT.

This clonotype was seen ten or more times. The V call is TRBV5-4, the J call TRBJ2-1; tentative D call: TRBD1 (6 bases). This CDR3 is 16 amino acids long. Deletions cut 1 base from V and 6 bases from J, with 17 bases between. Germline V gives CDR1 SGHNT, CDR2 YYREEE (reference sequence). CDR3 in DNA: TGTGCCAGCAGCTTGTCCCACACAGGGAAGGGCAATGAGCAGTTCTTC. Translating gives CASSLSHTGKGNEQFF.

The chain employs TRBV7-2 and TRBJ1-4, with 9 bases matching TRBD1. Germline V gene sequence: CDR1 SGHTA, CDR2 FQGNSA. This CDR3 comprises 14 residues. V trimming: 5 bases; J trimming: 8 bases; junction bases outside the gene matches: 6. CDR3 amino acids: CASSLDRGWEKLFF. CDR3 DNA sequence: TGTGCCAGCAGCCTGGACAGGGGCTGGGAAAAACTGTTTTTT.

Concerning this clonotype itself: This CDR3 is missing its conserved last phenylalanine or tryptophan, likely due to a read error. The limits of the CDR3 on the DNA are not certain, so only TCRdb's listed CDR3 is given. This CDR3 reads CASSLRMVR. V and J are TRBV5-1 and TRBJ1-4. Germline V gives CDR1 SGHRS, CDR2 YFSETQ. From its first to its last residue, the CDR3 has 9 amino acids.

This chain connects TRBV29-1 to TRBJ2-5; D is perhaps TRBD2 (6 bases). The V gene's germline CDR1 is SQVTM and CDR2 ANQGSEA. Trimming stripped 6 bases from V and 7 bases from J, with 12 bases between. The CDR3 is 11 residues long. Here the CDR3 DNA reads TGCAGCGTATTTAGCGGAGGGACCCAGTACTTC. Protein: CSVFSGGTQYF.

On this clonotype itself: The junction departs from germline at one end; a sequencing error may be responsible. The V call is TRBV19, the J call TRBJ1-5; D not certain. The CDR3 is 16 amino acids. From germline, CDR1 is LNHDA and CDR2 SQIVND (reference sequence). The CDR3 bases are TGTGCCGGTAGTATGGTGGGCCAGGTTAGCAATCAGCCCCAGCATTTT. This encodes CAGSMVGQVSNQPQHF.

In its sample, this clonotype was seen many times. This chain uses TRBV7-9 with TRBJ1-4; D is undetermined. The CDR3 covers 15 residues. Trimming left V 3 bases short and J 2 bases short, with 10 bases between. Per germline, CDR1 SEHNR and CDR2 FQNEAQ (reference sequence). The CDR3 nucleotides are TGTGCCAGCAGCTTTGGTGGGCAGACTAATGAAAAACTGTTTTTT. It codes for CASSFGGQTNEKLFF.

This clonotype occurred many times. The chain links TRBV7-2 to TRBJ2-3, with TRBD1 identical over 7 bases. Germline CDR1 is SGHTA and CDR2 is FQGNSA. The CDR3 contains 15 residues. J was trimmed by 2 bases and V by 4 bases; bases with no gene match: 6. The CDR3 sequence: CASSWGQRFTDTQYF. The DNA for the CDR3 is TGTGCCAGCAGCTGGGGACAGCGATTCACAGATACGCAGTATTTT.

In its sample, this clonotype was seen many times. J is TRBJ2-5 and V is TRBV5-6; D not resolved. Germline CDR1 reads SGHDT; CDR2 reads YYEEEE. The CDR3 covers 14 residues. Trimming removed 3 bases at V and 5 bases at J, with 14 bases between. The DNA for the CDR3 is TGTGCCAGCAGCTATTCAAATCCCCTCGAGACCCAGTACTTC. Its translation is CASSYSNPLETQYF.

This clonotype has more than one count but fewer than ten. This may arise from a read error, as a much more abundant clone is one base away. The rearrangement links TRBV5-5 to TRBJ2-5; 7 nucleotides match TRBD1. The trim removed 0 bases at V and 5 bases at J, leaving 10 bases unmatched. The CDR3 consists of 16 residues. Germline V gene data show CDR1 as SGHKS and CDR2 as YYEKEE (reference sequence). CDR3 in DNA: TGTGCCAGCAGCTTGGCGACGCCACAGGGGTTGGAGACCCAGTACTTC. As protein: CASSLATPQGLETQYF.